Listed below are T cell receptor beta chains from one sample, sequenced in a study of tumor-infiltrating lymphocytes in primary liver carcinoma. TCRdb reprocessed the multiplex PCR reads via MiXCR and lists one record per CDR3 protein. The table has more than 50,000 distinct CDR3 sequences, over 70% seen once. Material: liver tumor tissue from sampling region 2. Receptors were obtained from a man in his forties with primary liver carcinoma and hepatitis B virus infection. Both conserved end residues are part of each CDR3.

j_call: TRBJ2-1
v_call: TRBV11-1
cdr3_aa: CVSSLGLGLSMHEQFF

j_call: TRBJ2-7
v_call: TRBV7-9
cdr3_aa: CASSTIPSSLSYEQYF

j_call: TRBJ2-1
v_call: TRBV4-1
cdr3_aa: CASSPPWAYNEQFF

j_call: TRBJ2-1
v_call: TRBV14
cdr3_aa: CASSYGRRGQFF

j_call: TRBJ2-1
v_call: TRBV29-1
cdr3_aa: CRVVRMGSEQFF

j_call: TRBJ2-7
v_call: TRBV13
cdr3_aa: CASGTPGLAGLRSYEQYF

j_call: TRBJ2-7
v_call: TRBV5-6
cdr3_aa: CASSFLDGFSSYEQYF

j_call: TRBJ2-7
v_call: TRBV6-6
cdr3_aa: CASSYGWTGSFEQYF

j_call: TRBJ2-5
v_call: TRBV12-3/TRBV12-4
cdr3_aa: CASSPGEDTQYF

j_call: TRBJ2-1
v_call: TRBV29-1
cdr3_aa: CGVEDTIGKEQFF

j_call: TRBJ2-6
v_call: TRBV6-1
cdr3_aa: CASSRWTGMKAGADVLTF

j_call: TRBJ2-7
v_call: TRBV11-2
cdr3_aa: CASSPGMMLTYEQYF

j_call: TRBJ2-7
v_call: TRBV11-2
cdr3_aa: CASSLSVRLAGGGYEQHF

j_call: TRBJ2-1
v_call: TRBV4-2
cdr3_aa: CASSLFLAGDGSYNERIF

j_call: TRBJ2-2
v_call: TRBV11-2
cdr3_aa: CASSPGSTGEPLF

j_call: TRBJ2-1
v_call: TRBV10-3
cdr3_aa: CAISEGNREQFF

j_call: TRBJ2-7
v_call: TRBV11-2
cdr3_aa: CAISLSAGLAGEGYEQYF

j_call: TRBJ2-5
v_call: TRBV11-3
cdr3_aa: CTSSRGTVATQYF

j_call: TRBJ2-5
v_call: TRBV29-1
cdr3_aa: CSIGRKAAETQYF

j_call: TRBJ1-1
v_call: TRBV12-5
cdr3_aa: CGSGFSTEAFF

j_call: TRBJ2-1
v_call: TRBV5-1
cdr3_aa: CASSLFGGGINEQSF

j_call: TRBJ2-1
v_call: TRBV4-1
cdr3_aa: CASSQVPPGEQFF

j_call: TRBJ1-5
v_call: TRBV24-1
cdr3_aa: CTAPGQGAQHF

j_call: TRBJ2-3
v_call: TRBV7-8
cdr3_aa: CASSLAGGEAQATQYF

j_call: TRBJ1-1
v_call: TRBV6-5
cdr3_aa: CTSSYTHKSEAFF

j_call: TRBJ2-5
v_call: TRBV4-2
cdr3_aa: CASRQEQGTGETQYF

j_call: TRBJ2-1
v_call: TRBV7-3
cdr3_aa: CASATSGHNEQFF

j_call: TRBJ1-6
v_call: TRBV6-6
cdr3_aa: CAKSPPGQGNNSPLHF

j_call: TRBJ2-3
v_call: TRBV4-1
cdr3_aa: CVSRQVSDITDTQYF

j_call: TRBJ1-1
v_call: TRBV12-3/TRBV12-4
cdr3_aa: CDSSLQGVVGEAFF

j_call: TRBJ2-3
v_call: TRBV11-2
cdr3_aa: CASSPDDPLQIARSTDTRYF

j_call: TRBJ2-3
v_call: TRBV4-1
cdr3_aa: CTSSQDQLADTQYF

j_call: TRBJ2-1
v_call: TRBV24-1
cdr3_aa: CATSDSRASLSEQFF

j_call: TRBJ1-1
v_call: TRBV12-3/TRBV12-4
cdr3_aa: CASRPRGSDTEAFF

j_call: TRBJ2-7
v_call: TRBV12-3/TRBV12-4
cdr3_aa: CASRLQDCEQYF

j_call: TRBJ2-1
v_call: TRBV19
cdr3_aa: CASSIVFRSSYIEQFF

j_call: TRBJ2-7
v_call: TRBV12-3/TRBV12-4
cdr3_aa: CTSSTPPSTNEQYF

j_call: TRBJ2-2
v_call: TRBV12-3/TRBV12-4
cdr3_aa: CASGLSGSTGELFF

j_call: TRBJ1-2
v_call: TRBV14
cdr3_aa: CASSQYGTASPLIF

j_call: TRBJ2-1
v_call: TRBV11-2
cdr3_aa: CASSLDIGLATCEQFF

j_call: TRBJ2-7
v_call: TRBV6-1
cdr3_aa: CTSSGPYHEQYF

j_call: TRBJ2-1
v_call: TRBV11-3
cdr3_aa: CAGSLSGTSGKGEQSF

j_call: TRBJ2-3
v_call: TRBV6-5
cdr3_aa: CANSYQTPTDTQYF

j_call: TRBJ2-1
v_call: TRBV6-5
cdr3_aa: CASSWTGNNEQFF

j_call: TRBJ2-3
v_call: TRBV6-1
cdr3_aa: CASKNGRANTQYF